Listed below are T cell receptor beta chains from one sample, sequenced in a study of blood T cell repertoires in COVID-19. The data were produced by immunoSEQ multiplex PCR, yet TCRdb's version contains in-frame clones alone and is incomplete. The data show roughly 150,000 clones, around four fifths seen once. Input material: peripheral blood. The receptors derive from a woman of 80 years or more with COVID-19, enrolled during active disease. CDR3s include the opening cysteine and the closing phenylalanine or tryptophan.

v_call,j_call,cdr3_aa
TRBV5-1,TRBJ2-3,CASSWSRGDTQYF
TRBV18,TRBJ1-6,CASSPTTESPLHF
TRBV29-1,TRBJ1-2,CSGGTPGEGLRGYTF
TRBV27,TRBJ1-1,CASSLSSPMNTEAFF
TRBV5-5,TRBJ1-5,CASSLAVASGQPQHF
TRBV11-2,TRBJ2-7,CASSPQGIDEQYF
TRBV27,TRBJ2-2,CASFVGQGEPGELFF
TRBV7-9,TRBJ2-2,CASSLRDWNTGELFF
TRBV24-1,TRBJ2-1,CATSDQNEQFF
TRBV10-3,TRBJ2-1,CAIGLAGEHEQFF
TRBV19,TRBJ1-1,CASSYDTEAFF
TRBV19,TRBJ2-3,CASSIGRGTSTDTQYF
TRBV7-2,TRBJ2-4,CASSFFQGLGFQYF
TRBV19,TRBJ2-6,CASQTNSGANVLTF
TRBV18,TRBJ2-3,CASSPAGGVTDTQYF
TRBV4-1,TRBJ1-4,CASSPPLGAGNEKLFF
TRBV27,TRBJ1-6,CASSIGQARSSPLHF
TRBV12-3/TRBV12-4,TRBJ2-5,CASSKREGETQYF